This T cell receptor (beta chain) was retrieved from a study of blood T cell repertoires in COVID-19. TCRdb's copy holds only in-frame clones and misses some; the assay was immunoSEQ multiplex PCR. The table shows about 150,000 clones, with roughly 86% occurring only once. Unmatched junction bases numbered 10, after V lost 8 bases and J lost 5 bases. Germline V CDR1 and CDR2: MNHEY, SMNVEV (reference sequence). The CDR3 sequence is 16 residues long. This clonotype was sampled from a woman older than 75 with COVID-19, enrolled during active disease. The chain combines TRBV27 with TRBJ2-2, with TRBD2 matching over 11 bases. Sequencing was done on a sample of peripheral blood. The CDR3 loop reads CASGRLAGRRTGELFF. DNA for the CDR3: TGTGCCAGCGGAAGACTAGCGGGGCGGAGGACCGGGGAGCTGTTTTTT.